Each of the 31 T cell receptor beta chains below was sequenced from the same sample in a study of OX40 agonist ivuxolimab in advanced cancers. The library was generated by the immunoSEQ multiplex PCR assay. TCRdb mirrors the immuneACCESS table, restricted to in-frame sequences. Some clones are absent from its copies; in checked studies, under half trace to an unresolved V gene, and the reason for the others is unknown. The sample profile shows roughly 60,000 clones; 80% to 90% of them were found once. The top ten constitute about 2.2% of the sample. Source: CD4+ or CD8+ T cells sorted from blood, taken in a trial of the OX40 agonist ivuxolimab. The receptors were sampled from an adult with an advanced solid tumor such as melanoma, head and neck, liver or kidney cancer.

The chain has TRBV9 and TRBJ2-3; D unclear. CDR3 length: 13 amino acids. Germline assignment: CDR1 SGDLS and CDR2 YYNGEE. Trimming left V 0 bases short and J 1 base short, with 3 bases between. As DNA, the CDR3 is TGTGCCAGCAGCGTAGTAGGCACAGATACGCAGTATTTT. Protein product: CASSVVGTDTQYF. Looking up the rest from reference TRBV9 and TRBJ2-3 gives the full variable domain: DSGVTQTPKHLITATGQRVTLRCSPRSGDLSVYWYQQSLDQGLQFLIQYYNGEERAKGNILERFSAQQFPDLHSELNLSSLELGDSALYFCASSVVGTDTQYFGPGTRLTVL.

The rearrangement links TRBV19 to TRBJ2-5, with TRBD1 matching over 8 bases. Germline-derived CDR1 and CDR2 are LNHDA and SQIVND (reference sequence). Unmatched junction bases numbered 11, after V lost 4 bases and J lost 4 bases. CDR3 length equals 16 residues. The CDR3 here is CASSNLQGAGVETQYF. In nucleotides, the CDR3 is TGTGCCAGTAGTAACCTTCAGGGGGCTGGGGTAGAGACCCAGTACTTC.

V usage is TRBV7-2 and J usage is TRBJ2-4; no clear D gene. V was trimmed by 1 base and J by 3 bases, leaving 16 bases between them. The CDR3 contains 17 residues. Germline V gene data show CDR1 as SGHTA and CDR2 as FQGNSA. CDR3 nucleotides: TGTGCCAGCAGCTTAGTTCCAGTCGGTTACTACAAAAACATTCAGTACTTC. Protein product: CASSLVPVGYYKNIQYF.

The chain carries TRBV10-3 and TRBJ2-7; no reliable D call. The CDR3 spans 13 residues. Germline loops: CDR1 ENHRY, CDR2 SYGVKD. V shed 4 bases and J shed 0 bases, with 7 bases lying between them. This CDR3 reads CAISVQGSYEQYF. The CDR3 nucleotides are TGTGCCATCAGTGTGCAAGGCTCCTACGAGCAGTACTTC.

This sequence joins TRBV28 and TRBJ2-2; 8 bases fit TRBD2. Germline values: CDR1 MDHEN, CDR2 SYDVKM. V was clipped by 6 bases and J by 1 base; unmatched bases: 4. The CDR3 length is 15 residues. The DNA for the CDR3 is TGTGCCAGCAGCGCACTAGCGGTGAACACCGGGGAGCTGTTTTTT. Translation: CASSALAVNTGELFF.

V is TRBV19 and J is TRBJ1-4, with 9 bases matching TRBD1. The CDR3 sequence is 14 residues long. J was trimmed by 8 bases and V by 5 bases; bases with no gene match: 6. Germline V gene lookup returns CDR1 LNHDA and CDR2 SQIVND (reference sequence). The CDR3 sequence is CASSPGQGGEKLFF. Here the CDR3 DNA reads TGTGCCAGTAGTCCGGGACAGGGTGGCGAAAAACTGTTTTTT.

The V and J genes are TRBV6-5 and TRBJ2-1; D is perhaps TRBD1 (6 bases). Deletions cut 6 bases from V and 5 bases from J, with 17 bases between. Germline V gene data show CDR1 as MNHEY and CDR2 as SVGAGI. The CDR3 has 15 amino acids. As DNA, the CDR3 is TGTGCCAGCAGCCCCACAGGGTTTGGCCACAATGAGCAGTTCTTC. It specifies CASSPTGFGHNEQFF.

The CDR3: CASSLTGLSSYEQYF. In DNA, the CDR3 is TGTGCCAGCAGTTTAACAGGTCTAAGCTCCTACGAGCAGTACTTC. The chain is built from TRBV28 and TRBJ2-7, with D possibly matching TRBD1 (5 bases). This CDR3 has 15 residues. V was shortened by 2 bases and J by 0 bases, with 11 bases between the two germline ends. Germline CDR1 is MDHEN and CDR2 is SYDVKM.

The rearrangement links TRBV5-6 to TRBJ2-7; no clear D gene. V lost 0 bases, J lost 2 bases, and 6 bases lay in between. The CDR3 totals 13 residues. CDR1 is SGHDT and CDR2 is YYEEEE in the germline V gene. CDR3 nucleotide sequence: TGTGCCAGCAGCTTGGCCGTGGCCTACGAGCAGTACTTC. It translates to CASSLAVAYEQYF.

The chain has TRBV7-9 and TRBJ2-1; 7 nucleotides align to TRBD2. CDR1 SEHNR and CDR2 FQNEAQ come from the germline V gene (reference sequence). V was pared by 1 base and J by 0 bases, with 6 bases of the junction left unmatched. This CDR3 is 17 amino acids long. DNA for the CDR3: TGTGCCAGCAGCTTAGGCGGCGGGAGAGGCTCCTACAATGAGCAGTTCTTC. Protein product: CASSLGGGRGSYNEQFF.

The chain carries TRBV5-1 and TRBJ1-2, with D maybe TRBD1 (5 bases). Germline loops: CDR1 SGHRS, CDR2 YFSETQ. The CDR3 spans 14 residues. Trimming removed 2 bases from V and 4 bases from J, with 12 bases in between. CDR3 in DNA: TGCGCCAGCAGCTTAGACGGGACGATCTATGGCTACACCTTC. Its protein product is CASSLDGTIYGYTF.

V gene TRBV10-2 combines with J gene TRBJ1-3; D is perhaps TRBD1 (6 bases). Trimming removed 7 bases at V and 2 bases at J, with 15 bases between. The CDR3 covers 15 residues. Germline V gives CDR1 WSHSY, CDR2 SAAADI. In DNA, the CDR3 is TGCGCCAGCACGCGGGGGGCGGAGGCTGGAAACACCATATATTTT. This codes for CASTRGAEAGNTIYF.

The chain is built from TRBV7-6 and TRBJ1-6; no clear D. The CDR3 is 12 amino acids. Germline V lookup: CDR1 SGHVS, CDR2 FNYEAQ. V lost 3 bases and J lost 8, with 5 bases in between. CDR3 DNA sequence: TGTGCCAGCAGCTTGCAGGATTCACCCCTCCACTTT. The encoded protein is CASSLQDSPLHF.

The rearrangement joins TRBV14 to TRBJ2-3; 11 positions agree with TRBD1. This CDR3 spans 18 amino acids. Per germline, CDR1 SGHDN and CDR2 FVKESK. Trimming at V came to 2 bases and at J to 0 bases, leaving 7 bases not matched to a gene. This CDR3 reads CASSQWPGQGASTDTQYF. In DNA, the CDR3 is TGTGCCAGCAGCCAATGGCCAGGACAGGGGGCGAGCACAGATACGCAGTATTTT.

The CDR3 region is CSAGALGGEQYF. CDR3 sequence (DNA): TGCAGCGCCGGGGCACTTGGGGGCGAGCAGTACTTC. The chain joins TRBV29-1 to TRBJ2-7; D tentatively reads TRBD1 or TRBD2 (5 bases each). Trimming took 7 bases from V and 6 from J, leaving 16 bases between them. Germline V lookup: CDR1 SQVTM, CDR2 ANQGSEA. The CDR3 is 12 amino acids.

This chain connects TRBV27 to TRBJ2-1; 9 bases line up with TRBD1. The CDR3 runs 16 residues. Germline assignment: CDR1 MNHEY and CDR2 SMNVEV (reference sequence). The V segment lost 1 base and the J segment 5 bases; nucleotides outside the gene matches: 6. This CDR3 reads CASSLWDRVTNNEQFF. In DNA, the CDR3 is TGTGCCAGCAGTTTATGGGACAGGGTCACCAACAATGAGCAGTTCTTC.

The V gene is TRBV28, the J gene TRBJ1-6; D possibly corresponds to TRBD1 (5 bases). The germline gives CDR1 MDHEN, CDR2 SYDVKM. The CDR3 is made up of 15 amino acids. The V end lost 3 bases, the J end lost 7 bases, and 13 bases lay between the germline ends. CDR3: CASSFIASGNSPLHF. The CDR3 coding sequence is TGTGCCAGCAGTTTTATCGCGTCAGGGAATTCACCCCTCCACTTT.

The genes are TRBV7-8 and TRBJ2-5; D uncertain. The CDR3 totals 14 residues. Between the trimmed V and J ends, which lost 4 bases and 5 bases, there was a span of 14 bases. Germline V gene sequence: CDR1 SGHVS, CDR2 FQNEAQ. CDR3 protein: CASSYSRSRETQYF. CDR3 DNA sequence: TGTGCCAGCAGCTACTCTAGGTCTAGGGAGACCCAGTACTTC.

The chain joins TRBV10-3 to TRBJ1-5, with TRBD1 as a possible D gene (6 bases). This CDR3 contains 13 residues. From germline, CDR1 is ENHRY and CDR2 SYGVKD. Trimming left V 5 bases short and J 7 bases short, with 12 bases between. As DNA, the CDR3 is TGTGCCATCAGTACCGACAGGAAGCAGCCCCAGCATTTT. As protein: CAISTDRKQPQHF.

CDR3 in amino acids: CASSRRASPLHF. The CDR3 DNA sequence: TGTGCCAGCAGTCGGCGAGCCTCACCCCTCCACTTT. V and J are TRBV28 and TRBJ1-6; D gene unclear. The CDR3 is 12 amino acids. V was cut by 5 bases and J by 10 bases, with 9 bases left in between. Germline CDR1 reads MDHEN; CDR2 reads SYDVKM.

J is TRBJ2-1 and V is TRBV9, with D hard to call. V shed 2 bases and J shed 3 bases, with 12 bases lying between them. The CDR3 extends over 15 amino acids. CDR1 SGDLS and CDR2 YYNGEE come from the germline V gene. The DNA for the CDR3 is TGTGCCAGCAGCGTGGGGTTAACTAACTACAATGAGCAGTTCTTC. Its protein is CASSVGLTNYNEQFF.

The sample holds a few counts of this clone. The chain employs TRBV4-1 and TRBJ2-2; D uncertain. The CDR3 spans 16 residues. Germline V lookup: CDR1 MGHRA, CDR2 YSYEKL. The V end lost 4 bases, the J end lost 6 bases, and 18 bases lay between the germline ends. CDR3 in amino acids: CASSPLGATLPGELFF. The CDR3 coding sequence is TGCGCCAGCAGCCCGTTGGGCGCCACTTTACCCGGGGAGCTGTTTTTT.

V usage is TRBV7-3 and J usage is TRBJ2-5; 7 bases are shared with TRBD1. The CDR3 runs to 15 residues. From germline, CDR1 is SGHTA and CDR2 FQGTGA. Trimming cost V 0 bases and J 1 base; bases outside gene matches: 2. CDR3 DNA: TGTGCCAGCAGCTTAACAGGGACAGCCCAAGAGACCCAGTACTTC. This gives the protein CASSLTGTAQETQYF.

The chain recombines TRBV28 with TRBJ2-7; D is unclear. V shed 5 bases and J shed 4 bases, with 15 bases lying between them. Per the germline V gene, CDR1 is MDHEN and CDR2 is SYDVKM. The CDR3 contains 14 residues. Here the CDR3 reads CASSPVVRWYEQYF. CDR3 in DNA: TGTGCCAGCAGTCCGGTTGTGAGATGGTACGAGCAGTACTTC.

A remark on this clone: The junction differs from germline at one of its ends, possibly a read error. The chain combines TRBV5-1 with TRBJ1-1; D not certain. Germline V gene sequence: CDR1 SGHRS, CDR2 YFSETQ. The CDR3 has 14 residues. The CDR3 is CANSLGSLNTEAFF. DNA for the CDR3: TGCGCCAACAGCTTGGGCAGCTTGAACACTGAAGCTTTCTTT. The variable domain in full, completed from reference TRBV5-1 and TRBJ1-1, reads KAGVTQTPRYLIKTRGQQVTLSCSPISGHRSVSWYQQTPGQGLQFLFEYFSETQRNKGNFPGRFSGRQFSNSRSEMNVSTLELGDSALYLCANSLGSLNTEAFFGQGTRLTVV.

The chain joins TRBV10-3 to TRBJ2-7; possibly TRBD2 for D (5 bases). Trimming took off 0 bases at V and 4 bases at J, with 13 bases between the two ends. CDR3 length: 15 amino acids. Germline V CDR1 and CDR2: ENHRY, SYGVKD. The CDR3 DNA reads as TGTGCCATCAGTGAGTCTCCTCTCCGCGGGTACGAGCAGTACTTC. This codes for CAISESPLRGYEQYF.

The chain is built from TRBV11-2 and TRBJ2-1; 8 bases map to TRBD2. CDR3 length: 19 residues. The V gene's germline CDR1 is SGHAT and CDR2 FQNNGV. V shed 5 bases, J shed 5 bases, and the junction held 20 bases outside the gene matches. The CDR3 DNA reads TGTGCCAGCAGCCCTCTTCGTCTTGGCATAGCGGGGCTAAACAATGAGCAGTTCTTC. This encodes CASSPLRLGIAGLNNEQFF.

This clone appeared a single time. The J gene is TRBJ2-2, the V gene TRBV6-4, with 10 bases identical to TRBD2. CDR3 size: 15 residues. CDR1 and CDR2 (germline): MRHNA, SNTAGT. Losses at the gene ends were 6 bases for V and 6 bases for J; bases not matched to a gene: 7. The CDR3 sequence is CASRMSGGAPGELFF. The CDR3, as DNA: TGTGCCAGCAGAATGAGCGGGGGGGCCCCCGGGGAGCTGTTTTTT.

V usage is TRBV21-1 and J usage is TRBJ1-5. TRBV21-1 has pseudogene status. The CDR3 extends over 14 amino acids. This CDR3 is CASSNSNSNQPQHF. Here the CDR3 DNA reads TGTGCCAGCAGCAACTCCAACAGCAATCAGCCCCAGCATTTT.

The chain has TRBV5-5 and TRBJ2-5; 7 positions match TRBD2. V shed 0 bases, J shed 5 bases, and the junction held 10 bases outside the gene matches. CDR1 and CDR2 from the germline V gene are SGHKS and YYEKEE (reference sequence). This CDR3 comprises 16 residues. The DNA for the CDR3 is TGTGCCAGCAGCTTGGGTCCAGGGAGGGCGCGTGAGACCCAGTACTTC. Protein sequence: CASSLGPGRARETQYF.

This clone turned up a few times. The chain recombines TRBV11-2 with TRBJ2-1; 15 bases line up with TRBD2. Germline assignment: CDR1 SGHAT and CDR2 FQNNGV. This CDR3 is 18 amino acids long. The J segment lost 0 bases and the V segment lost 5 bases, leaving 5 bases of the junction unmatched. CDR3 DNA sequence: TGTGCCAGCAGCCCAGGACTAGCGGGAGGGCCCTCCTACAATGAGCAGTTCTTC. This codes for CASSPGLAGGPSYNEQFF.